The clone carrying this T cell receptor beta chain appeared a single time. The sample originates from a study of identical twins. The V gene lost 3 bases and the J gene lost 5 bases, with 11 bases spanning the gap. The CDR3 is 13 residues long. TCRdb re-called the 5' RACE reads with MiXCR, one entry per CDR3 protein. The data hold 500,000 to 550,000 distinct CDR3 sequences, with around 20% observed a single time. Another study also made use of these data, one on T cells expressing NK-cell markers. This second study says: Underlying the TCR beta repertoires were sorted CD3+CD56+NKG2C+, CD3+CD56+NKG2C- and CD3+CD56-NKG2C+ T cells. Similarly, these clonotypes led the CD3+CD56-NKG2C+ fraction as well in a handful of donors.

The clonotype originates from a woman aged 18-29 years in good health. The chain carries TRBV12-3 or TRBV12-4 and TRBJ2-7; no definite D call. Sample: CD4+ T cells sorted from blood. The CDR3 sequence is CASSFVFPHEQYF. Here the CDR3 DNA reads TGTGCCAGCAGTTTTGTCTTTCCCCACGAGCAGTACTTC.